The present TCR beta chain was sequenced within a study of regulatory T cells in long-lasting Graves disease. Specified time point: newly diagnosed GD, antithyroid drugs for less than 3 months. Construction of the TCR library relied on RNA isolated from PBMCs. The V end was cut by 0 bases, the J end by 5 bases, with 17 bases between. The V gene's germline CDR1 is SGHRS and CDR2 YFSETQ. The CDR3 is 17 residues long. iRepertoire HTBI primers and Arm-PCR of CDR3 regions built TCR beta libraries. TCRdb itself ran the multiplex PCR reads through MiXCR, one entry per CDR3 protein. The repertoire holds about 350,000 distinct CDR3 sequences, with around 15% as singletons. These data were also filed under a second study, of T cells in Graves' hyperthyroidism and ophthalmopathy. That source adds: Using the HTBI primer set, a first-round RT-PCR was run on the TCR CDR3. Most clonotypes expanded in thyroid above 0.001 were likewise present in blood.

The specimen was peripheral blood mononuclear cells (PBMCs), collected at new diagnosis, from a patient treated with antithyroid drugs. The clonotype comes from a young woman with Graves disease. This chain links TRBV5-1 with TRBJ1-4; D perhaps matches TRBD1 (6 bases). The CDR3 loop is CASSLARGAGTNEKLFF. The CDR3 DNA reads as TGCGCCAGCAGCTTGGCCCGAGGGGCAGGGACAAATGAAAAACTGTTTTTT.